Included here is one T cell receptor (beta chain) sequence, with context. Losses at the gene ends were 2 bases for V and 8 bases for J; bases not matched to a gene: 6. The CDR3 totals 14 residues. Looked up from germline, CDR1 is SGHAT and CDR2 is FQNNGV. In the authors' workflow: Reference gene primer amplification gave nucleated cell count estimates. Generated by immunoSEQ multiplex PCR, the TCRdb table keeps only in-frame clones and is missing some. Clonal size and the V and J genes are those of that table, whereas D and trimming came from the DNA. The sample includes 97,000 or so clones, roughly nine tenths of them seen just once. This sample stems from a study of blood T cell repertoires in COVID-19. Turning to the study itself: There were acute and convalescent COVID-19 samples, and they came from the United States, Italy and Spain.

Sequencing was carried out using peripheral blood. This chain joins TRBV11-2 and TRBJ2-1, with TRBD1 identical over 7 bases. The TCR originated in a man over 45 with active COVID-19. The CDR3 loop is CASSLPSQGDEQFF. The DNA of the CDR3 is TGTGCCAGCAGCTTACCCTCCCAGGGGGATGAGCAGTTCTTC.